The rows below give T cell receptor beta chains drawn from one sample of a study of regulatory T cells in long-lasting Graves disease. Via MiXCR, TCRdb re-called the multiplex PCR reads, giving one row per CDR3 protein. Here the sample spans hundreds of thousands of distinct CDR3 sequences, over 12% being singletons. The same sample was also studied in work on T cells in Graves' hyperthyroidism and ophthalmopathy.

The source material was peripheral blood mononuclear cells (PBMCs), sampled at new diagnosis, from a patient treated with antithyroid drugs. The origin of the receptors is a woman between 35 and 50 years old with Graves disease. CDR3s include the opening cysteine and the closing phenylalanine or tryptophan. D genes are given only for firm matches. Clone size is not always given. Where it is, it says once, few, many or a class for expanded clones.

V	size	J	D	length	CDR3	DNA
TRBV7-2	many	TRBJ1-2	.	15	CASSLSRADYRDYTF	TGTGCCAGCAGCTTATCCAGGGCGGACTATCGGGACTACACCTTC
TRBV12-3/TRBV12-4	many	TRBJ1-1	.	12	CASSPRNTEAFF	TGTGCCAGCAGCCCTCGGAACACTGAAGCTTTCTTT
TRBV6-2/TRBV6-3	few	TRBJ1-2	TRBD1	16	CASSYLDRGPAYGYTF	TGTGCCAGCAGTTACCTCGACAGGGGCCCGGCCTATGGCTACACCTTC
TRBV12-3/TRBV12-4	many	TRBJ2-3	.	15	CASSPSAEDPDTQYF	TGTGCCAGCAGCCCTTCGGCGGAGGACCCAGATACGCAGTATTTT
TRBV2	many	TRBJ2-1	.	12	CASSSAGITEFF	TGTGCCAGCAGCTCTGCCGGGATCACGGAGTTCTTC
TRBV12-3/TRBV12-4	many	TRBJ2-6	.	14	CASSLTGGANVLTF	TGTGCCAGCAGCCTTACCGGCGGGGCCAACGTCCTGACTTTC
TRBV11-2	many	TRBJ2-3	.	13	CASSSFPVDTQYF	TGTGCCAGCAGCTCCTTCCCTGTAGATACGCAGTATTTT
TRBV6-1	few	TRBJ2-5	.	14	CASRFLATQETQYF	TGTGCCAGCAGGTTCCTAGCTACCCAAGAGACCCAGTACTTC
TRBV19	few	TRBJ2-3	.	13	CASSTDLTDTQYF	TGTGCCAGTAGTACCGACTTGACAGATACGCAGTATTTT
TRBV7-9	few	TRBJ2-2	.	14	CASSQTMNTGELFF	TGTGCCAGCAGCCAGACTATGAACACCGGGGAGCTGTTTTTT
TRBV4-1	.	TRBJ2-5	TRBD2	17	CASSQGGLAGLQETQYF	TGCGCCAGCAGCCAGGGGGGACTAGCGGGACTCCAAGAGACCCAGTACTTC
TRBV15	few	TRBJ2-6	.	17	CATSRAPGDAGANVLTF	TGTGCCACCAGCAGAGCCCCAGGGGACGCTGGGGCCAACGTCCTGACTTTC
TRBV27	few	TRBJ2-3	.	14	CASIKEWGTDTQYF	TGTGCCAGCATCAAGGAGTGGGGTACAGATACGCAGTATTTT
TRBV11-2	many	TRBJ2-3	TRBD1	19	CASSLDITFGQGATDTQYF	TGTGCCAGCAGCTTAGATATAACGTTTGGACAGGGGGCCACAGATACGCAGTATTTT
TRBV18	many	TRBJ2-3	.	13	CASSPPVVDTQYF	TGTGCCAGCTCACCACCGGTGGTAGATACGCAGTATTTT